The present T cell receptor beta chain was sequenced within a study of technical replicates of blood from a handful of donors. This CDR3 spans 16 amino acids. V lost 3 bases to trimming and J lost 3 bases; unmatched junction nucleotides: 9. The germline gives CDR1 MGHDK, CDR2 SYGVNS. Only in-frame clones appear in the TCRdb table, and some are missing; sequencing was by immunoSEQ multiplex PCR. Among approximately 85,000 clones, 92% were seen once, and the ten largest hold 0.27%. The sequencing sample was made of T cells isolated from PBMCs. This clonotype originated in a human donor in good health. This chain connects TRBV25-1 to TRBJ2-5; 8 bases are a match to TRBD1. CDR3: CASSESDREKEETQYF. The CDR3 DNA is TGTGCCAGCAGTGAGTCGGACAGGGAGAAGGAAGAGACCCAGTACTTC.